The present T cell receptor beta chain was sequenced within a study of cytotoxic CD8 clonotypes in ibrutinib-treated CLL (dated by TCRdb to the early 2020s). Regarding the complete study: The cohort included roughly 15 treatment-naive and 11 to 12 relapsed/refractory patients; roughly 17 were IGHV unmutated. Longitudinal samples were obtainable from about 30% of the roughly 86 participants in the trial. On average, each sample had about 250,000 productive templates and around 100,000 productive rearrangements. Partial responses were observed in roughly 24 patients and complete responses in 2; after a median follow-up of around 68 months, remission was maintained in some 14 patients and progression was observed in approximately twelve. Cryopreserved peripheral blood mononuclear cells were collected before treatment, at response, and at either disease progression or sustained remission. All remission and progressive disease samples were collected while patients were still receiving ibrutinib. The response samples were drawn at a median of roughly twelve months into treatment, with a range of roughly 6 to 36 months. General findings and caveats noted by the study authors: Lymph node repertoires were not examined, and the timing of sampling was not matched between patients in sustained remission and those whose disease progressed. Public clonotypes were rare and either shrank or stayed stable during treatment, and the rise in clonality at ibrutinib response reflected expansion of private clonotypes. At baseline, clonality was higher than in age-matched healthy donors and showed a strong correlation with circulating CD8+ T-cell counts. Clonality increased at ibrutinib response, stayed stable in sustained remission, and fell back toward baseline at progression.

Each clonotype received, on average, 10x coverage in deep resolution sequencing performed on a MiSeq, where the target depth lay between 1 in 1 million and 1 in 200,000 T cells. The immunoSEQ hsTCRB Kit was used to generate the TCR beta libraries. The authors processed their data as follows. Data were analyzed with ImmunoSEQ Data Assistant and ImmunoSEQ Analyzer, with V, D and J genes assigned per IMGT definitions. Clonality, with values ranging from 0 to 1, was calculated as one minus the normalized Shannon entropy of productive rearrangement frequencies. Only overrepresented clonotypes making up at least 0.05% of each patient's repertoire were included in the public clonotype analysis. About twelve repertoires from age-matched healthy donors, obtained from immuneACCESS, served as clonality controls. In its TCRdb copy, this immuneACCESS table keeps in-frame sequences only and misses some clones. Where compared with another copy, unresolved V genes explain less than half of these, and the others have no known cause. V and J calls and clone size are given by that table; D and trimming were obtained from the DNA. The sample has some 170,000 clones on record, approximately 91% of them singletons. The ten largest account for more than 2.5% of the sample.

Interpreted using the paper, the time point label stands for: progressive disease on ibrutinib. For TCR beta library preparation, roughly 1.8 micrograms of genomic DNA was extracted from cryopreserved PBMCs. Longitudinal blood samples from CLL patients on ibrutinib monotherapy underwent high-throughput TCR beta sequencing. Patients were enrolled in a phase 2 open-label single-center ibrutinib monotherapy trial. A note on this clone: Its antigen has not been determined. Base qualities are not provided; no much larger clone lies one nucleotide away.

V is trimmed back by 6 bases and J by 3 bases, and the junction contains 7 bases that no gene match accounts for. Spanning cysteine to phenylalanine, the CDR3 consists of 15 amino acids. The retained sequence is limited to the CDR3, 45 bases, with the frame set at the first base. The germline V gene (reference sequence) gives CDR1 as MNHNY and CDR2 as SVGAGI. This material consisted of PBMCs, taken at disease progression, from a patient treated with ibrutinib. This TCR derives from a human donor with chronic lymphocytic leukemia. The rearranged segments are TRBV6-6 and TRBJ2-4, with TRBD2 matching 8 junction bases. CDR3 region: CASSTGLVSKNIQYF. Read as DNA, the sequence is TGTGCCAGCAGCACGGGACTAGTTAGCAAAAACATTCAGTACTTC.